Sequencing of this T cell receptor beta chain was carried out in a study of beta chain features in type 1 diabetes. The entirety of the isolated RNA underwent reverse transcription, so expressed TCRB transcripts were sequenced. Profiling relied on immunoSEQ multiplex PCR, and the TCRdb table lists in-frame clones only, not all of them. The sample yields 300,000 to 400,000 clones, around 9.7% seen once. Losses at the gene ends were 5 bases for V and 5 bases for J; bases not matched to a gene: 7. The CDR3 is 14 residues long. CDR1 and CDR2 (germline): SEHNR, FQNEAQ (reference sequence). Whole-study findings and limits: Shorter TCRB CDR3s, moderately but significantly so, were found in Type 1 diabetes patients in all four CD4+ subsets. PCR could preferentially amplify shorter templates, alike in patients and controls.

CD45RO/CCR7/CD25/CD127/CD95/CD27 separated CD4+ naive, central memory, regulatory and stem cell-like memory cells by sorting. This clone occurred a few times. Its antigen is not known. This CDR3 is also generated by other DNA sequences in the sample. The chain uses TRBV7-9 and TRBJ2-7, with 9 nucleotides matching TRBD1. The sequence derives from a man aged 30 to 39 with type 1 diabetes. Sequenced sample: central memory CD4+ T cells from blood. The CDR3 DNA reads as TGTGCCAGCAGCCTGGGACAGGGAGGCCACGAGCAGTACTTC. This sequence encodes CASSLGQGGHEQYF.